This TCR beta chain was sequenced during a study of cytomegalovirus exposure and HLA in healthy donors. Study outcomes and limitations: Confirmation was obtained in vitro that a few CMV-associated chains are specific for CMV antigens. Judged likely to be a sequencing artifact was a cluster of highly shared sequence variants. The authors enumerated over 150 TCR beta chains as linked to cytomegalovirus.

CDR1 SEHNR and CDR2 FQNEAQ come from the germline V gene (reference sequence). Trimming took 1 base from V and 4 from J, leaving 10 bases between them. CDR3 length equals 14 residues. 13 Jbeta primers and 60 Vbeta primers were used for the PCR. Using immunoSEQ multiplex PCR, the repertoire was profiled, and TCRdb retains in-frame clones only, with some absent. The sample yields approximately 130,000 clones, more than 70% seen once. As concerns this clone: The antigen is not known.

The receptor's source is a woman aged 30 to 39 in good health and CMV-seropositive. The sequencing input was PBMCs. This chain uses TRBV7-9 with TRBJ1-1; D call uncertain. CDR3 residues: CASSLVFPGTEAFF. The CDR3, as DNA: TGTGCCAGCAGCTTAGTCTTCCCAGGCACTGAAGCTTTCTTT.